The sequence of this T cell receptor (beta chain) was determined in a study of CD8 T cells in Susac syndrome. The germline V gene has CDR1 LNHDA and CDR2 SQIVND (reference sequence). Trimming shortened V by 1 base and J by 5 bases, and 12 bases separated the two germline ends. The CDR3 covers 15 residues. Reverse transcription of roughly 0.5 to 1 ug RNA used random hexamers. An immunoSEQ multiplex PCR amplified TCR beta CDR3 over 54 Vbeta and 13 Jbeta. One entry per CDR3 protein results from TCRdb running MiXCR on the immunoSEQ multiplex PCR reads. Here the sample spans about 80,000 distinct CDR3 sequences, 90% to 95% being singletons. Overall study results and limits: The study acknowledged a relatively small number of individuals in its TCR sequencing and HLA analysis.

CD8+ and CD4+ T cells from blood underwent TCR beta sequencing, which was carried out in a high-throughput format. Healthy donors constituted the control group, matched for age and sex. With respect to this clonotype: Antigen specificity is unknown.

This receptor was identified in a human donor in good health. The chain combines TRBV19 with TRBJ1-5; D is possibly TRBD1 (5 bases). Sequences were obtained from CD8+ T cells from PBMCs. This CDR3 is CASSIVRGGDQPQHF. The CDR3 bases are TGTGCCAGTAGTATAGTACGGGGAGGGGATCAGCCCCAGCATTTT.